The clone carrying this TCR beta chain showed up just a few times. Its cognate antigen is unknown. These data are taken from a study of vaccination and CD4 T cells after COVID-19. Across the whole study: Cellular stimulation was performed using overlapping spike peptides derived from SARS-CoV-2, HCoV-NL63, HCoV-OC43 and HCoV-229E. Controls had a CEFX pool, an HIV-1 Nef pool, or no peptide added. Notes on the study in general: Convalescent patients displayed spike mono-reactivity in 304 of 307 vaccine-specific clones. Post-vaccination, and not before, a median roughly 89% of reactive clones appeared in convalescent patients.

The treatment was: roughly 11-day PBMC culture with coronavirus spike peptide pools or control peptides (ViraFEST assay). Once obtained from cultured CD4+ T cells, the DNA was sequenced using the Oncomine TCR Beta short-read assay. MiXCR, applied by TCRdb to the PCR reads, yields one record per CDR3 protein. The table shows approximately 15,000 distinct CDR3 sequences, with roughly 50% occurring only once. The material sequenced was CD4+ T cells from blood, cultured in vitro. The receptor's source is a human donor who had recovered from COVID-19.

The CDR3 sequence is CSARGNRGDGYTF. In nucleotides, the CDR3 is TGCAGTGCTAGAGGGAACAGGGGGGATGGCTACACCTTC. This chain uses TRBV20-1 with TRBJ1-2; 8 positions match TRBD1. The germline V gene has CDR1 DFQATT and CDR2 SNEGSKA (reference sequence). V lost 1 base to trimming and J lost 6 bases; unmatched junction nucleotides: 4. This CDR3 comprises 13 residues.